One and the same sample provided the 29 T cell receptor beta chains below, sequenced in a study of cytomegalovirus exposure and HLA in healthy donors. The study ran its PCR with 60 Vbeta and 13 Jbeta primers. This table comes from immunoSEQ multiplex PCR, and its TCRdb copy is limited to in-frame clones, with some not included. The repertoire holds 35,000 to 55,000 clones, with under 65% as singletons. The sample consisted of PBMCs. The origin of the receptors is a human donor in good health.

V is TRBV11-2 and J is TRBJ1-3; 8 bases are a match to TRBD1. Trimming removed 4 bases from V and 1 base from J; junction bases left unmatched: 9. Per the germline V gene, CDR1 is SGHAT and CDR2 is FQNNGV. The CDR3 is made up of 17 amino acids. The CDR3 reads CASSSLTGAPSGNTIYF. The CDR3 region has the DNA TGTGCCAGCAGCTCCCTGACAGGGGCACCTTCTGGAAACACCATATATTTT.

This clone occurred a few times. The chain joins TRBV5-1 to TRBJ2-1; D unclear. V gave up 4 bases and J gave up 2 bases, with 13 bases separating them. Germline V gene sequence: CDR1 SGHRS, CDR2 YFSETQ. CDR3 length: 15 residues. The CDR3 sequence is CASSVTTDTYNEQFF. The DNA of the CDR3 is TGCGCCAGCAGCGTGACCACAGATACCTACAATGAGCAGTTCTTC.

V usage is TRBV11-1 and J usage is TRBJ1-4; perhaps TRBD1 as D (5 bases). This CDR3 contains 13 residues. Germline CDR1 and CDR2: SGHAT and FQDESV (reference sequence). The V end lost 2 bases, the J end lost 8 bases, and 9 bases lay between the germline ends. DNA for the CDR3: TGTGCCAGCAGCTTACGGCGACAGGAAAAACTGTTTTTT. Translating it yields CASSLRRQEKLFF.

This chain links TRBV11-2 with TRBJ1-3, with D possibly matching TRBD1 (5 bases). This CDR3 spans 12 amino acids. Germline-derived CDR1 and CDR2 are SGHAT and FQNNGV. Deletions cut 5 bases from V and 7 bases from J, with 9 bases between. The CDR3 sequence is CASSLGGNTIYF. Written as DNA, the CDR3 is TGTGCCAGCAGCCTGGGGGGGAACACCATATATTTT.

The gene calls are TRBV5-4 and TRBJ1-1; D perhaps matches TRBD1 (5 bases). The germline V and J ends were trimmed by 0 bases and 6 bases, with 12 bases remaining between them. This CDR3 has 14 amino acids. Germline loops: CDR1 SGHNT, CDR2 YYREEE (reference sequence). CDR3 sequence: CASSLGTGSSEAFF. The CDR3 coding sequence is TGTGCCAGCAGCTTGGGTACAGGCAGTTCTGAAGCTTTCTTT.

This clone has a handful of counts. The CDR3 DNA follows: TGTGCCTGGAGTCAGGGGGCCCCAAAACTGTTTTTT. Translated: CAWSQGAPKLFF. The chain carries TRBV30 and TRBJ1-4, with 8 bases identical to TRBD1. V lost 2 bases to trimming and J lost 10 bases; unmatched junction nucleotides: 3. The CDR3 totals 12 residues. Germline V gives CDR1 GTSNPN, CDR2 SVGIG (reference sequence).

This clone was counted a few times. The CDR3 loop is CAIRQGTNTGELFF. DNA of the CDR3: TGTGCCATCAGACAGGGAACGAACACCGGGGAGCTGTTTTTT. This chain uses TRBV10-3 with TRBJ2-2; perhaps TRBD1 as D (6 bases). The V and J ends lost 6 bases and 0 bases respectively, with 8 bases between them. CDR1 is ENHRY, CDR2 SYGVKD, per germline. CDR3 length equals 14 residues.

V is TRBV2 and J is TRBJ2-1, with TRBD2 matching 7 bases. CDR1 and CDR2 from the germline V gene are SNHLY and FYNNEI. The V gene end was trimmed by 8 bases and the J gene end by 4 bases; junction bases not matched to a gene: 5. CDR3 size: 13 residues. The CDR3 reads CASWAGVYNEQFF. The CDR3 DNA follows: TGTGCCAGCTGGGCGGGGGTTTACAATGAGCAGTTCTTC.

This chain links TRBV11-2 with TRBJ2-3, with D possibly TRBD2 on 5 matching bases. The CDR3 totals 13 residues. Looked up from germline, CDR1 is SGHAT and CDR2 is FQNNGV. V lost 5 bases and J lost 3, with 9 bases in between. The CDR3 DNA sequence: TGTGCCAGCAGCCAAGGCGGGACAGATACGCAGTATTTT. This translates into CASSQGGTDTQYF.

The chain carries TRBV6-5 and TRBJ2-1; the match to TRBD1 covers 7 bases. This CDR3 spans 14 amino acids. Germline CDR1 MNHEY, CDR2 SVGAGI. The V segment lost 10 bases and the J segment 2 bases; nucleotides outside the gene matches: 8. The CDR3 nucleotides are TGTGCCACTTTTCGGGACAGTACCTACAATGAGCAGTTCTTC. Translating it yields CATFRDSTYNEQFF.

The chain employs TRBV2 and TRBJ1-6, with TRBD1 matching over 7 bases. The V segment lost 8 bases and the J segment 0 bases; nucleotides outside the gene matches: 4. CDR3 length: 15 residues. CDR1 SNHLY and CDR2 FYNNEI come from the germline V gene. The DNA for the CDR3 is TGTGCCAGCGCAGGGGGGAGCTCCTATAATTCACCCCTCCACTTT. Protein sequence: CASAGGSSYNSPLHF.

The chain uses TRBV11-2 and TRBJ1-2, with 9 bases matching TRBD1. The V gene end was trimmed by 6 bases and the J gene end by 5 bases; junction bases not matched to a gene: 7. This CDR3 is 14 amino acids long. Germline V gene sequence: CDR1 SGHAT, CDR2 FQNNGV. The CDR3 here is CASRNTGTGYGYTF. CDR3 in DNA: TGTGCCAGCAGAAATACCGGGACAGGGTATGGCTACACCTTC.

This clone was recorded a few times. In nucleotides, the CDR3 is TGTGCCAGCACCCCACGCCCCGGGGACTACGAGCAGTACTTC. Translation: CASTPRPGDYEQYF. The chain links TRBV5-4 to TRBJ2-7, with TRBD2 as a possible D gene (5 bases). V lost 6 bases and J lost 3, with 16 bases in between. The germline CDR1 and CDR2 sequences are SGHNT and YYREEE (reference sequence). The CDR3 length is 14 residues.

The chain has TRBV21-1 and TRBJ1-1; the listed D gene, TRBD1, was not tested against the DNA. TRBV21-1 is termed a pseudogene. The CDR3 consists of 13 residues. The CDR3 here is CASSRQGVTEAFF. CDR3 coding DNA: TGTGCCAGCAGCAGACAGGGAGTCACTGAAGCTTTCTTT.

The V and J genes are TRBV5-6 and TRBJ1-5, with a weak D call TRBD1 (6 bases). Trimming took off 4 bases at V and 8 bases at J, with 16 bases between the two ends. The CDR3 runs to 14 residues. Germline V lookup: CDR1 SGHDT, CDR2 YYEEEE. CDR3 in DNA: TGTGCCAGCAGCGGCCGGGGGGGCAGGGAGCCCCAGCATTTT. It codes for CASSGRGGREPQHF.

This clone was recorded only once. The gene calls are TRBV5-4 and TRBJ2-2, with D perhaps matching TRBD2 (5 bases). Germline CDR1 is SGHNT and CDR2 is YYREEE (reference sequence). The CDR3 runs 14 residues. Trimming took 2 bases from V and 5 from J, leaving 10 bases between them. CDR3 nucleotides: TGTGCCAGCAGCTTCGCAGGAGGAACCGGGGAGCTGTTTTTT. This codes for CASSFAGGTGELFF.

A few counts support this clone. This sequence joins TRBV5-8 and TRBJ1-2; D ambiguous. This CDR3 has 16 residues. Germline V gene data show CDR1 as SGHTS and CDR2 as YDEGEE. Trimming cost V 4 bases and J 0 bases, with 16 bases left between them. CDR3 sequence: CASSQWAGISNYGYTF. For the CDR3, the DNA is TGTGCCAGCAGCCAATGGGCAGGCATCTCTAACTATGGCTACACCTTC.

This CDR3 is CASSRKGGNTEAFF. CDR3 coding DNA: TGTGCCAGCAGCCGAAAAGGGGGTAACACTGAAGCTTTCTTT. The chain couples TRBV6-5 to TRBJ1-1, with D perhaps matching TRBD1 (6 bases). The CDR3 covers 14 residues. Germline CDR1 and CDR2: MNHEY and SVGAGI. Trimming left V 6 bases short and J 2 bases short, with 13 bases between.

Only a few counts were recorded for this clone. This chain uses TRBV7-9 with TRBJ1-1; D uncertain. Germline CDR1 is SEHNR and CDR2 is FQNEAQ (reference sequence). The length of the CDR3 is 13 residues. V was cut by 1 base and J by 2 bases, with 5 bases left in between. The CDR3 DNA sequence: TGTGCCAGCAGCTTAGGACAAAACACTGAAGCTTTCTTT. Its protein product is CASSLGQNTEAFF.

The rearrangement joins TRBV7-2 to TRBJ2-5, with TRBD2 matching 7 bases. This CDR3 region has 15 residues. V gave up 3 bases and J gave up 5 bases; unmatched junction bases: 9. Germline-derived CDR1 and CDR2 are SGHTA and FQGNSA. CDR3 DNA sequence: TGTGCCAGCAGCTTGATTACGGGGGGTGCCGAGACCCAGTACTTC. Protein sequence: CASSLITGGAETQYF.

The chain recombines TRBV7-8 with TRBJ1-2; 9 bases are shared with TRBD1. The CDR3 contains 14 residues. Losses at the gene ends were 1 base for V and 5 bases for J; bases not matched to a gene: 2. Germline assignment: CDR1 SGHVS and CDR2 FQNEAQ. CDR3 DNA: TGTGCCAGCAGCTTAGGACAGGGGGAGTATGGCTACACCTTC. Translating it yields CASSLGQGEYGYTF.

The J gene is TRBJ1-5, the V gene TRBV7-2; 10 nucleotides agree with TRBD1. The CDR3 sequence is 15 residues long. Per germline, CDR1 SGHTA and CDR2 FQGNSA. V lost 3 bases and J lost 6; bases outside the gene matches: 5. The DNA for the CDR3 is TGTGCCAGCAGCTTCATTGGGACAGGGGTTCAGCCCCAGCATTTT. This gives the protein CASSFIGTGVQPQHF.

The gene calls are TRBV10-1 and TRBJ2-7, with 8 nucleotides matching TRBD1. V gave up 3 bases and J gave up 7 bases; unmatched junction bases: 2. Germline CDR1 and CDR2: WNHNN and SYGVQD (reference sequence). The CDR3 runs 12 residues. CDR3 region: CASSDRGREQYF. The DNA for the CDR3 is TGCGCCAGCAGTGACAGGGGGCGAGAGCAGTACTTC.

This chain joins TRBV19 and TRBJ2-1, with D hard to call. V was pared by 9 bases and J by 6 bases, with 12 bases between. Germline loops: CDR1 LNHDA, CDR2 SQIVND (reference sequence). The CDR3 sequence is 12 residues long. The chain's CDR3 is CASSTSGNEQFF. The CDR3 bases are TGTGCCAGCTCTACGTCAGGCAATGAGCAGTTCTTC.

J is TRBJ1-1 and V is TRBV7-9; D unresolved. Deletions cut 2 bases from V and 8 bases from J, with 9 bases between. Germline V gene sequence: CDR1 SEHNR, CDR2 FQNEAQ (reference sequence). This CDR3 is built from 12 residues. The CDR3 DNA reads as TGTGCCAGCAGCTTACCCGAGAGGGAAGCTTTCTTT. As protein: CASSLPEREAFF.

The genes are TRBV15 and TRBJ1-1; the D gene is possibly TRBD1 (6 bases). Germline V gene data show CDR1 as LNHNV and CDR2 as YYDKDF (reference sequence). The length of the CDR3 is 15 residues. Trimming took off 6 bases at V and 1 base at J, with 15 bases between the two ends. DNA for the CDR3: TGTGCCACCAGGCCGGGAGGACAGCAGAACACTGAAGCTTTCTTT. Protein product: CATRPGGQQNTEAFF.

V gene TRBV4-1 combines with J gene TRBJ2-7; D gene uncertain. V lost 5 bases to trimming and J lost 2 bases, with 10 bases between them. CDR1 MGHRA and CDR2 YSYEKL come from the germline V gene. The CDR3 runs 13 residues. This CDR3 is CASSRQVTYEQYF. The DNA for the CDR3 is TGCGCCAGCAGCAGGCAGGTGACCTACGAGCAGTACTTC.

This clone was counted between two and nine times. J is TRBJ1-3 and V is TRBV6-6; 7 bases line up with TRBD1. The V gene end was trimmed by 11 bases and the J gene end by 2 bases; junction bases not matched to a gene: 9. Germline lookup yields CDR1 MNHNY and CDR2 SVGAGI (reference sequence). CDR3 length: 14 amino acids. The CDR3 DNA is TGTGCCGGCACCAGGGGGAGCCCTGGAAACACCATATATTTT. Protein product: CAGTRGSPGNTIYF.

This chain connects TRBV4-2 to TRBJ2-1; the match to TRBD1 covers 7 bases. The germline CDR1 and CDR2 sequences are LGHNA and YNFKEQ. The CDR3 runs to 16 residues. V gave up 2 bases and J gave up 0 bases; unmatched junction bases: 4. Written as DNA, the CDR3 is TGTGCCAGCAGCCAATTACAGGGGAGCTCCTACAATGAGCAGTTCTTC. It translates to CASSQLQGSSYNEQFF.